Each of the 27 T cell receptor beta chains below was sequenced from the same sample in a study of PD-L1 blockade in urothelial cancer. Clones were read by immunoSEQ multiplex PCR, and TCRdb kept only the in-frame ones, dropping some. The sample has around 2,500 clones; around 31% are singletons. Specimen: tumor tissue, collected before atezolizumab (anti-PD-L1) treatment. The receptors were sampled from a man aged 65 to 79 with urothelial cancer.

The CDR3 region is CASSFQGASSPLHF. CDR3 DNA sequence: TGTGCCAGCAGCTTTCAGGGGGCGAGTTCACCCCTCCACTTT. V and J are TRBV11-3 and TRBJ1-6; 8 nucleotides align to TRBD1. Germline lookup yields CDR1 SGHNT and CDR2 YENEEA. The CDR3 loop spans 14 amino acids. The ends lost 3 bases at V and 9 bases at J; junction bases unmatched: 4.

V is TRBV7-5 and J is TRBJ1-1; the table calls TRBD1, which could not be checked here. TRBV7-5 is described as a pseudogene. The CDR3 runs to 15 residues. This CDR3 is CASSATTGVRTEAFF. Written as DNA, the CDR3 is TGTGCCAGCAGCGCCACCACAGGAGTGCGCACTGAAGCTTTCTTT.

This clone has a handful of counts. CDR3 loop: CASSDGTSGGETQYF. In DNA form, the CDR3 reads TGTGCCAGCAGCGACGGGACTAGCGGGGGGGAGACCCAGTACTTC. The chain carries TRBV11-3 and TRBJ2-5; 15 bases line up with TRBD2. CDR1 and CDR2 (germline): SGHNT, YENEEA. The CDR3 spans 15 residues. Trimming cost V 5 bases and J 5 bases; bases outside gene matches: 3.

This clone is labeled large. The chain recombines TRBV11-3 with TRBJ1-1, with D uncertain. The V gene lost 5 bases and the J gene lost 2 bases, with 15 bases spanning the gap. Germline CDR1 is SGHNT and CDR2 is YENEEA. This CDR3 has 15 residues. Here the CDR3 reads CASSPGPQINTEAFF. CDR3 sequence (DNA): TGTGCCAGCAGCCCTGGCCCGCAAATAAACACTGAAGCTTTCTTT.

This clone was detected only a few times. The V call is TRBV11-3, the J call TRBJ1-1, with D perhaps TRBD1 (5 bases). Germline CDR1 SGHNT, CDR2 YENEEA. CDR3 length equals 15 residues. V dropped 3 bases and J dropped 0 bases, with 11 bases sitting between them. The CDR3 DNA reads TGTGCCAGCAGCTTGGTTCGGGGGGTGAACACTGAAGCTTTCTTT. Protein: CASSLVRGVNTEAFF.

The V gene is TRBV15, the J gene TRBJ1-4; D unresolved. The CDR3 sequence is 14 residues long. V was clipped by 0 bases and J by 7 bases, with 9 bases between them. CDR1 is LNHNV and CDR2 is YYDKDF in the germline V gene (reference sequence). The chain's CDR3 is CATSRDGGSEKLFF. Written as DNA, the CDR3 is TGTGCCACCAGCAGAGATGGAGGGTCTGAAAAACTGTTTTTT.

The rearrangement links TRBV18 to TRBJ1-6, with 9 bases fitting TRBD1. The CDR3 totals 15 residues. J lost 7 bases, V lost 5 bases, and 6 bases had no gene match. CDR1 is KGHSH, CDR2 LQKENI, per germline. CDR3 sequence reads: CASSVAGTGNSPLHF. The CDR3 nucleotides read TGTGCCAGCTCAGTAGCCGGGACAGGGAATTCACCCCTCCACTTT.

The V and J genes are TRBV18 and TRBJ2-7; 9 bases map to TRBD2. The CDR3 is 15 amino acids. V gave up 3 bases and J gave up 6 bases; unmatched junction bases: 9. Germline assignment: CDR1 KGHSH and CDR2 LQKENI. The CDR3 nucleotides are TGTGCCAGCTCACCTCCCGGGACTAGCTTCGCCGAGCAGTACTTC. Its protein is CASSPPGTSFAEQYF.

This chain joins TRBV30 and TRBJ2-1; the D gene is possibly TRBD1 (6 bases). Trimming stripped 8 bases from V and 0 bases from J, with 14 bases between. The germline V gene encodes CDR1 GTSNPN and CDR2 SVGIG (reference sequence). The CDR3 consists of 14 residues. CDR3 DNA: TGTGCCGGACACAGGGACCTCTCCTACAATGAGCAGTTCTTC. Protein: CAGHRDLSYNEQFF.

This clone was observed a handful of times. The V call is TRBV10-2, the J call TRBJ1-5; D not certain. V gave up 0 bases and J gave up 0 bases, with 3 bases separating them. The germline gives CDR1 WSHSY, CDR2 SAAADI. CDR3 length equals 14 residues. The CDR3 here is CASSESISNQPQHF. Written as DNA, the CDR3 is TGCGCCAGCAGTGAGTCTATTAGCAATCAGCCCCAGCATTTT.

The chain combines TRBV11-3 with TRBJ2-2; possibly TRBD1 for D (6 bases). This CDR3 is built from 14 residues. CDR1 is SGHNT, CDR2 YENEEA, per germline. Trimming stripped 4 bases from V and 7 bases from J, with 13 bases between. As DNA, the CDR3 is TGTGCCAGCAGCTATCAATTAGGGGGCGGGGAGCTGTTTTTT. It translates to CASSYQLGGGELFF.

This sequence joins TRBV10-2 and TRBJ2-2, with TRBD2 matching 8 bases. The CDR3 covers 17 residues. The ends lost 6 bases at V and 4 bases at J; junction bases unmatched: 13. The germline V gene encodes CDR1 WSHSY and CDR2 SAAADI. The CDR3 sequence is CASSRRLAGGLTGELFF. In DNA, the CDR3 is TGCGCCAGCAGCCGCCGTCTGGCGGGGGGTCTCACCGGGGAGCTGTTTTTT.

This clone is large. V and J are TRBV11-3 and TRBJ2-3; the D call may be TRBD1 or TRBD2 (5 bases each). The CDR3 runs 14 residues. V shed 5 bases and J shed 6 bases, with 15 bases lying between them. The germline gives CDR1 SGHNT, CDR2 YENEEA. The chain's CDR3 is CASSEDNWGDTQYF. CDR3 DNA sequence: TGTGCCAGCAGCGAGGACAATTGGGGGGATACGCAGTATTTT.

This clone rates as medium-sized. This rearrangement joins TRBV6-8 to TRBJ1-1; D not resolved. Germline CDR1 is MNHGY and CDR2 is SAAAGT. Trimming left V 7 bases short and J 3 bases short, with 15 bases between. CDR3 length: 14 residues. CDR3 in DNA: TGTGCCAGCACCCCAGGAGGAGAGTACACTGAAGCTTTCTTT. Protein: CASTPGGEYTEAFF.

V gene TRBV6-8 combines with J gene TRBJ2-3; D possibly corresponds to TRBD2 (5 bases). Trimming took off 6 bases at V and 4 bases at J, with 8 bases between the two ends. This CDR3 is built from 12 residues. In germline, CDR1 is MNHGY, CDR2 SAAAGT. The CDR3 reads CASRGRSDTQYF. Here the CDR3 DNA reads TGTGCCAGCAGAGGGAGATCAGATACGCAGTATTTT.

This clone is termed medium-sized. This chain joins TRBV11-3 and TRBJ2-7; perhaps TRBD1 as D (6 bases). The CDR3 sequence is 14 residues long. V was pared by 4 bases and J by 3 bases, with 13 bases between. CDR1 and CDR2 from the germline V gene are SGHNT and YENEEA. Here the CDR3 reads CASSSTGSSYEQYF. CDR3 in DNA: TGTGCCAGCAGCTCAACAGGGAGTAGCTACGAGCAGTACTTC.

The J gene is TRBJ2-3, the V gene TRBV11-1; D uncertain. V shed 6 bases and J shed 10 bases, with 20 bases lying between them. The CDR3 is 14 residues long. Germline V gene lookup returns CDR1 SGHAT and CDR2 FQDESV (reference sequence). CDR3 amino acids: CASSPRALPTSQYF. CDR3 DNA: TGTGCCAGCAGTCCTCGGGCCCTTCCGACCTCGCAGTATTTT. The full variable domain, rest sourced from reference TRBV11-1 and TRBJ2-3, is EAEVAQSPRYKITEKSQAVAFWCDPISGHATLYWYRQILGQGPELLVQFQDESVVDDSQLPKDRFSAERLKGVDSTLKIQPAELGDSAMYLCASSPRALPTSQYFGPGTRLTVL.

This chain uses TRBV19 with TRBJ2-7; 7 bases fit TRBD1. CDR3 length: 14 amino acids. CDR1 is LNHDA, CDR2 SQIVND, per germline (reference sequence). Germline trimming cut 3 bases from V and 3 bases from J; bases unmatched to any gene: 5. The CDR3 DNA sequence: TGTGCCAGTAGTATTCGCCGGGACAGCTACGAGCAGTACTTC. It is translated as CASSIRRDSYEQYF.

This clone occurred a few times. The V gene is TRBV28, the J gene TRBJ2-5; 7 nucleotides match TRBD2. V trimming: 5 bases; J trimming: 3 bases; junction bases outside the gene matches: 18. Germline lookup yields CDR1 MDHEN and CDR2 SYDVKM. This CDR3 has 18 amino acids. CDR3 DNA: TGTGCCAGCAGTCTTTCCCGGTGGGGGGGGGACGTTAAAGAGACCCAGTACTTC. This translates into CASSLSRWGGDVKETQYF.

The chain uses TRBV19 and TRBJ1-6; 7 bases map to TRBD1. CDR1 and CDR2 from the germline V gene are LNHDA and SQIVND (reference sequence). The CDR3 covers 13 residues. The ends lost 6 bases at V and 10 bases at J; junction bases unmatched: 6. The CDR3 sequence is CASRAGTDSPLHF. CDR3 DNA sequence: TGTGCCAGTAGGGCCGGGACAGACTCACCCCTCCACTTT. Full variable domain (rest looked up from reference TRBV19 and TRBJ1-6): DGGITQSPKYLFRKEGQNVTLSCEQNLNHDAMYWYRQDPGQGLRLIYYSQIVNDFQKGDIAEGYSVSREKKESFPLTVTSAQKNPTAFYLCASRAGTDSPLHFGNGTRLTVT.

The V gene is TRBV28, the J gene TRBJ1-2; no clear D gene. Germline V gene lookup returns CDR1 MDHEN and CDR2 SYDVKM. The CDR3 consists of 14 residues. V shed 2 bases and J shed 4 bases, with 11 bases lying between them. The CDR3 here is CASSLGQRIYGYTF. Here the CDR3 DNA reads TGTGCCAGCAGTTTAGGCCAGAGGATCTATGGCTACACCTTC.

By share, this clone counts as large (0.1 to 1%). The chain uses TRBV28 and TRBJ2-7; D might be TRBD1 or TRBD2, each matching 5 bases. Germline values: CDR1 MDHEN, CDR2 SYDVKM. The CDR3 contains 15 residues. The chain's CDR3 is CAASGTYSTAYEQYF. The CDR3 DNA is TGTGCTGCGTCCGGGACGTACTCAACTGCCTACGAGCAGTACTTC.

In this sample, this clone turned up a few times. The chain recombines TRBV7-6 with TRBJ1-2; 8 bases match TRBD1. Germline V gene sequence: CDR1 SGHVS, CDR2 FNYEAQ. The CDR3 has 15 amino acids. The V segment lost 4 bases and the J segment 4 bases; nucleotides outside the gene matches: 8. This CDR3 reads CASSSTDRVGYGYTF. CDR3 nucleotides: TGTGCCAGCAGCTCCACGGACAGGGTRGGCTATGGCTACACCTTC.

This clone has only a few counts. The CDR3 sequence: CASSAMDSGNQPQHF. The CDR3 coding sequence is TGTGCCAGCAGTGCTATGGACAGTGGCAATCAGCCCCAGCATTTT. V and J are TRBV9 and TRBJ1-5; a weak D match, TRBD1 (6 bases). There are 15 residues in the CDR3. Germline V gives CDR1 SGDLS, CDR2 YYNGEE. Trimming shortened V by 5 bases and J by 2 bases, and 14 bases separated the two germline ends.

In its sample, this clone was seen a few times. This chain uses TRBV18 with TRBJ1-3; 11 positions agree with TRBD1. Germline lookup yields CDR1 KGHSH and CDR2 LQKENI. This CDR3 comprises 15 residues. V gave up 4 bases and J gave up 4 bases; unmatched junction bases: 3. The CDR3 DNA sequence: TGTGCCAGCTCACGGACAGGGGGCGACGGAAACACCATATATTTT. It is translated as CASSRTGGDGNTIYF.

DNA of the CDR3: TGTGCCAGTACCTTGGGGGGTGCTGGGGCCAACGTCCTGACTTTC. It encodes CASTLGGAGANVLTF. The chain uses TRBV19 and TRBJ2-6, with a weak D call TRBD2 (6 bases). The V and J ends lost 7 bases and 2 bases respectively, with 12 bases between them. The CDR3 sequence is 15 residues long. The V gene's germline CDR1 is LNHDA and CDR2 SQIVND (reference sequence).

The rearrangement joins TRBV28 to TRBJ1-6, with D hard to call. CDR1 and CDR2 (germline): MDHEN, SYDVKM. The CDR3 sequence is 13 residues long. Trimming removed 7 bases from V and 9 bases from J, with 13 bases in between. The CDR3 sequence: CASNIIGGSPLHF. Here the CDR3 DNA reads TGTGCCAGCAATATCATCGGTGGTTCACCCCTCCACTTT.